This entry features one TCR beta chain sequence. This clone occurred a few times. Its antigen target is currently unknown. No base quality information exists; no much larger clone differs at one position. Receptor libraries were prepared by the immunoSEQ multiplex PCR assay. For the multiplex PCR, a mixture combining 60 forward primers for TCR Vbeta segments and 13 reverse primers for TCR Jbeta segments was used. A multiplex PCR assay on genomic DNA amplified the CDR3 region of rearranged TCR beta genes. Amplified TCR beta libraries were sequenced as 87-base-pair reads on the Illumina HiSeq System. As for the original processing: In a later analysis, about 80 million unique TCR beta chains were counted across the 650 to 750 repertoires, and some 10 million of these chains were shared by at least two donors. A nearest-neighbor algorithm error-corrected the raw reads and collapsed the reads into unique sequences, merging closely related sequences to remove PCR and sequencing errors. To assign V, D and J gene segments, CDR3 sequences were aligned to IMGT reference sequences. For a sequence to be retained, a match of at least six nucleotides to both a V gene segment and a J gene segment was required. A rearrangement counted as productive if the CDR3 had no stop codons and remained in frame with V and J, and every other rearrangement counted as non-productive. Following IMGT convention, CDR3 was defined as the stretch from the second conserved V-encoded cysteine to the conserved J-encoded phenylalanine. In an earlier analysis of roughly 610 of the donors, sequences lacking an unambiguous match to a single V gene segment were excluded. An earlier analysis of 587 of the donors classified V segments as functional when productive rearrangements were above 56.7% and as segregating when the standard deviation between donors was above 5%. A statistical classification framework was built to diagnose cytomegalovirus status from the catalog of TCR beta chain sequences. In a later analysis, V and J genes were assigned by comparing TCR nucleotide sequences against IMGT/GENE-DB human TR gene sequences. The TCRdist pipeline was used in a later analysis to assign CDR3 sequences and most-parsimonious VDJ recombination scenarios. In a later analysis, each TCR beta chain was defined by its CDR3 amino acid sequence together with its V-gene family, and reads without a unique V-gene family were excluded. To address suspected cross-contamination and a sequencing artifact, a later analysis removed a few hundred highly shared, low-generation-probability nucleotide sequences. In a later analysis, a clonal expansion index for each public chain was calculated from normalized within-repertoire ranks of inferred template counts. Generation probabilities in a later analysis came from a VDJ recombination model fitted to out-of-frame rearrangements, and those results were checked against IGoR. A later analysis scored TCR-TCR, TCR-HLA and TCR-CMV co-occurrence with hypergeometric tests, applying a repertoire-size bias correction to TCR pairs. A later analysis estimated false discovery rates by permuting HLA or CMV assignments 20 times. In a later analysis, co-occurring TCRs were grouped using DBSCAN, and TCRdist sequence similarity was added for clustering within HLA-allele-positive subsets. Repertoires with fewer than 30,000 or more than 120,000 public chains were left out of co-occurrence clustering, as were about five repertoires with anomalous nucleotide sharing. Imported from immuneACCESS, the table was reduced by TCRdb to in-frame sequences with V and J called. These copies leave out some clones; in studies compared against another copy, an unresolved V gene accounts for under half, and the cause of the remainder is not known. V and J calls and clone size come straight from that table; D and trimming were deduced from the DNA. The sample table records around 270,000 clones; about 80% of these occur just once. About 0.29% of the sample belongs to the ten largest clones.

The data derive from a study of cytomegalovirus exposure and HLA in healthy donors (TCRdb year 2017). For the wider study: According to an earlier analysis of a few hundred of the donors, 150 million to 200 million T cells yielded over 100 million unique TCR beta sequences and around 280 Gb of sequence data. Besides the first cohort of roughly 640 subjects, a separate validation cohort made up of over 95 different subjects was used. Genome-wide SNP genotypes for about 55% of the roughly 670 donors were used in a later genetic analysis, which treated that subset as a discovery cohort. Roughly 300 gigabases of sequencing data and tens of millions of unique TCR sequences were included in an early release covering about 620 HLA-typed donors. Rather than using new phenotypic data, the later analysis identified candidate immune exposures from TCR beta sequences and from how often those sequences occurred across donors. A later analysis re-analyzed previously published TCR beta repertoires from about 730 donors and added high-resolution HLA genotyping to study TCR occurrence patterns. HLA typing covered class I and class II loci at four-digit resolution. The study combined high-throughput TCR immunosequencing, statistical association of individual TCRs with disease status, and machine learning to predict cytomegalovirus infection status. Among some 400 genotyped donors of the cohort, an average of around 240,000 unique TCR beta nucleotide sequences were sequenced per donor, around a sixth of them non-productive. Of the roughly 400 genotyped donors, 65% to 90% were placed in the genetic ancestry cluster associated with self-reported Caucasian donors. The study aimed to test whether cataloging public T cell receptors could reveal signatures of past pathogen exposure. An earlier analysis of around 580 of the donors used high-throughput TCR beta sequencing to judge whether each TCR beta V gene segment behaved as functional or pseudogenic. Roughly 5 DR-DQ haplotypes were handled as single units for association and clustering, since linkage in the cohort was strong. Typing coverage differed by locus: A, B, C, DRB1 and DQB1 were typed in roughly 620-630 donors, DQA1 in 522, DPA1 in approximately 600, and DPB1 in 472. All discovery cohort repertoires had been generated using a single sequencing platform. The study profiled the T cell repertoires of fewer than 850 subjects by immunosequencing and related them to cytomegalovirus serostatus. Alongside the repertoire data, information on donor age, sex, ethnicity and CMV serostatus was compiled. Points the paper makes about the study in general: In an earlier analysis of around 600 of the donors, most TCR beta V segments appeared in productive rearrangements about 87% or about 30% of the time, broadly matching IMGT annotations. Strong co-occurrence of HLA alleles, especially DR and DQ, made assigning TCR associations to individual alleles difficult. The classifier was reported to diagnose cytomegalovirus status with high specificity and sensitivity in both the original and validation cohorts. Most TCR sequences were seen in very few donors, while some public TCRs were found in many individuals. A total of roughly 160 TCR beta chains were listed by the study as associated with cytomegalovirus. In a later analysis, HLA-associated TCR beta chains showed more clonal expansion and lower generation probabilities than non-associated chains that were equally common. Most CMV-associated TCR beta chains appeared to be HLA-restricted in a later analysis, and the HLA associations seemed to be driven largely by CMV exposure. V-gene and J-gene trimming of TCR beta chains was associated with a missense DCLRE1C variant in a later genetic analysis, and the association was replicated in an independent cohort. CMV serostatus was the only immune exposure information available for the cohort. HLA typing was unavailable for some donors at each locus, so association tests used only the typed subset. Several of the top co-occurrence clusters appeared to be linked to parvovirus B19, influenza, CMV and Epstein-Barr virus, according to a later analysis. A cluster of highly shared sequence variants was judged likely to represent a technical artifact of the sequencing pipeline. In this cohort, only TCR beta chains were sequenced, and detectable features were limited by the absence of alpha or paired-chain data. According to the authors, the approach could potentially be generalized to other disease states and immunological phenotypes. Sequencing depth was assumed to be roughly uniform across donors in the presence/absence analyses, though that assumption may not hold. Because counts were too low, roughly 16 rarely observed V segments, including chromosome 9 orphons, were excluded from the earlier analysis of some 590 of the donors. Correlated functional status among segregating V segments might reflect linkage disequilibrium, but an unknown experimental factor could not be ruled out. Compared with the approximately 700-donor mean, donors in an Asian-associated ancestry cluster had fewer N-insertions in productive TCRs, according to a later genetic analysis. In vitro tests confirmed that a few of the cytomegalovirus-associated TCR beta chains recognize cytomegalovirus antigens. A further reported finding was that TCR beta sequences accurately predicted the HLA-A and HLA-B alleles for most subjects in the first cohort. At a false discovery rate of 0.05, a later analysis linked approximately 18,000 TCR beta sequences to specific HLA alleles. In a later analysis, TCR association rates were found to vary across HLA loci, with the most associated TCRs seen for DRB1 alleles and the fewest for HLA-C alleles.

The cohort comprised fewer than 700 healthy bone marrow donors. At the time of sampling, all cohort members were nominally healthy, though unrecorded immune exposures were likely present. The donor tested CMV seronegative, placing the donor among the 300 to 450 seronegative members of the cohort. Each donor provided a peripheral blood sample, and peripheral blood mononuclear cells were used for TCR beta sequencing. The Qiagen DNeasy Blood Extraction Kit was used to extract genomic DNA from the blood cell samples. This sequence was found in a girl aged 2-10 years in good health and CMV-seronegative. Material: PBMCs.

CDR3 reads: CASSLSSTAKQETQYF. The nucleotide sequence is TGTGCCAGCAGCTTATCATCGACAGCAAAGCAAGAGACCCAGTACTTC. The chain uses TRBV7-6 and TRBJ2-5; the D gene is possibly TRBD1, with 5 bases matching. Reading from cysteine to phenylalanine, the CDR3 counts 16 amino acids. Only the CDR3 DNA stays, 48 bases, in frame from base 1. V is clipped by 2 bases and J by 2 bases, and the sequence between their germline boundaries is 15 bases long. From the germline V gene, CDR1 is SGHVS and CDR2 is FNYEAQ.